One and the same sample provided the 17 T cell receptor beta chains below, sequenced in a study of T-cell reconstitution after alpha-beta-depleted transplantation in children. The TCRbeta library was prepared with unique molecular identifiers. One entry per CDR3 protein results from TCRdb running MiXCR on the PCR reads. The table lists about 600,000 distinct CDR3 sequences, about 11% of them singletons. The sample consisted of PBMCs from the stem cell graft donor, taken from the stem cell graft. These receptors came from a human donor who donated a stem cell graft to a child with acute myeloid leukemia.

The chain employs TRBV10-3 and TRBJ2-7; D remains ambiguous. Trimming shortened V by 5 bases and J by 3 bases, and 5 bases separated the two germline ends. CDR3 length: 11 residues. The germline V gene encodes CDR1 ENHRY and CDR2 SYGVKD. The CDR3 nucleotides are TGTGCCATCAGTAACAACTACGAGCAGTACTTC. Its translation is CAISNNYEQYF.

This clonotype was seen repeatedly, ten times or more. The DNA for the CDR3 is TGCAGCGTTGAAGCGGGAGGGGGAGGGGAGCAGTTCTTC. Translating gives CSVEAGGGGEQFF. The rearrangement uses TRBV29-1 and TRBJ2-1, with 8 nucleotides matching TRBD2. The length of the CDR3 is 13 residues. Trimming at V came to 1 base and at J to 10 bases, leaving 6 bases not matched to a gene. CDR1 and CDR2 (germline): SQVTM, ANQGSEA.

The genes are TRBV6-5 and TRBJ2-7; D is possibly TRBD1 (5 bases). Trimming stripped 2 bases from V and 6 bases from J, with 14 bases between. This CDR3 is 14 amino acids long. The germline CDR1 and CDR2 sequences are MNHEY and SVGAGI. The CDR3 nucleotides are TGTGCCAGCAGTTACGAAGGGCCGCAGGGCGAGCAGTACTTC. Protein: CASSYEGPQGEQYF.

There are a few counts of this clonotype. The chain has TRBV5-1 and TRBJ2-1; 13 bases fit TRBD2. There are 18 residues in the CDR3. In germline, CDR1 is SGHRS, CDR2 YFSETQ. V dropped 2 bases and J dropped 6; count of bases not matched to a gene: 11. In DNA form, the CDR3 reads TGCGCCAGCAGCTTTTACGGACTAGCGGGAGTCGGGGGCAATGAGCAGTTCTTC. Its protein product is CASSFYGLAGVGGNEQFF.

This clonotype turned up a few times. J is TRBJ1-3 and V is TRBV6-1, with D possibly being TRBD1 (5 bases). The CDR3 sequence is 16 residues long. V lost 6 bases and J lost 0, with 15 bases in between. The V gene's germline CDR1 is MNHNS and CDR2 SASEGT. The CDR3 region has the DNA TGTGCCAGCAGCAACCGACAGTTGTCCTCTGGAAACACCATATATTTT. It is translated as CASSNRQLSSGNTIYF.

This chain joins TRBV20-1 and TRBJ2-7; 7 bases map to TRBD1. Trimming removed 3 bases from V and 2 bases from J; junction bases left unmatched: 10. The CDR3 runs to 15 residues. Germline CDR1 and CDR2: DFQATT and SNEGSKA (reference sequence). The CDR3 bases are TGCAGTGCTAGTCGACCGGGACAGCGAACCTACGAGCAGTACTTC. Translating it yields CSASRPGQRTYEQYF.

V gene TRBV6-1 combines with J gene TRBJ1-2; D is uncertain. The germline V gene encodes CDR1 MNHNS and CDR2 SASEGT. Trimming took off 2 bases at V and 4 bases at J, with 5 bases between the two ends. This CDR3 is built from 12 residues. CDR3 bases: TGTGCCAGCAGTGAAATAGCCTATGGCTACACCTTC. Protein product: CASSEIAYGYTF.

The CDR3 spells CATSDTSGGSSYNEQFF. The CDR3 region has the DNA TGTGCCACCAGTGACACCTCGGGCGGTTCCTCCTACAATGAGCAGTTCTTC. The rearrangement joins TRBV24-1 to TRBJ2-1; D is ambiguous. Germline values: CDR1 KGHDR, CDR2 SFDVKD. V lost 4 bases to trimming and J lost 0 bases, with 15 bases between them. CDR3 length: 17 residues.

Ten or more counts support this clonotype. The chain is built from TRBV28 and TRBJ2-5; D unclear. The CDR3 has 13 amino acids. Per the germline V gene, CDR1 is MDHEN and CDR2 is SYDVKM. V lost 3 bases, J lost 5 bases, and 10 bases lay in between. CDR3 in DNA: TGTGCCAGCAGTTTGGGCAGCCGGGAGACCCAGTACTTC. Translating it yields CASSLGSRETQYF. Complete variable domain (other parts from reference TRBV28 and TRBJ2-5): DVKVTQSSRYLVKRTGEKVFLECVQDMDHENMFWYRQDPGLGLRLIYFSYDVKMKEKGDIPEGYSVSREKKERFSLILESASTNQTSMYLCASSLGSRETQYFGPGTRLLVL.

The chain employs TRBV27 and TRBJ2-3; 10 bases fit TRBD2. CDR1 MNHEY and CDR2 SMNVEV come from the germline V gene (reference sequence). The CDR3 length is 17 residues. The junction had 7 bases not matched to a gene; V was cut back by 3 bases and J by 1 base. The CDR3 sequence: CASSFWRSGRGTDTQYF. Here the CDR3 DNA reads TGTGCCAGCAGTTTTTGGCGGAGCGGGAGGGGCACAGATACGCAGTATTTT.

J is TRBJ2-1 and V is TRBV7-2; D ambiguous. V was shortened by 5 bases and J by 0 bases, with 20 bases between the two germline ends. Germline-derived CDR1 and CDR2 are SGHTA and FQGNSA. The CDR3 spans 18 residues. The CDR3 region has the DNA TGTGCCAGCAGCCATGGGCGCCGGCAGAAAGACTCCTACAATGAGCAGTTCTTC. Its translation: CASSHGRRQKDSYNEQFF. Variable domain in full (rest from reference TRBV7-2 and TRBJ2-1): GAGVSQSPSNKVTEKGKDVELRCDPISGHTALYWYRQSLGQGLEFLIYFQGNSAPDKSGLPSDRFSAERTGGSVSTLTIQRTQQEDSAVYLCASSHGRRQKDSYNEQFFGPGTRLTVL.

This clonotype was found a few times. The chain employs TRBV6-1 and TRBJ2-5, with D unclear. With 5 bases removed from V and 1 base from J, the gap between germline ends came to 11 bases. Germline V gene data show CDR1 as MNHNS and CDR2 as SASEGT. The CDR3 consists of 14 residues. The CDR3 DNA reads as TGTGCCAGCAGTCTCCGCTTAGGCCAAGAGACCCAGTACTTC. This codes for CASSLRLGQETQYF.

This clonotype has at least ten counts. V gene TRBV9 combines with J gene TRBJ1-1; no clear D gene. V dropped 0 bases and J dropped 6 bases, with 18 bases sitting between them. Germline V CDR1 and CDR2: SGDLS, YYNGEE. The CDR3 totals 16 residues. The chain's CDR3 is CASSVATAGGRAEAFF. The CDR3 region has the DNA TGTGCCAGCAGCGTAGCTACGGCGGGAGGAAGAGCTGAAGCTTTCTTT.

This clonotype showed up just a few times. The chain is built from TRBV27 and TRBJ2-4; 8 bases line up with TRBD1. Unmatched junction bases numbered 3, after V lost 7 bases and J lost 1 base. CDR1 and CDR2 (germline): MNHEY, SMNVEV (reference sequence). This CDR3 contains 14 residues. CDR3 coding DNA: TGTGCCAGCACCCGGACAGGGGCCAAAAACATTCAGTACTTC. It is translated as CASTRTGAKNIQYF.

This clonotype was counted a few times. The J gene is TRBJ2-7, the V gene TRBV29-1, with D perhaps assigned TRBD1 or TRBD2 (5 bases each). The ends were cut back, 0 bases at V and 2 bases at J, with 17 bases in the middle. The CDR3 spans 16 residues. Germline assignment: CDR1 SQVTM and CDR2 ANQGSEA. CDR3 bases: TGCAGCGTTGAAGATCTAGGGCCTGGGACGACCTACGAGCAGTACTTC. It yields the protein CSVEDLGPGTTYEQYF.

A few counts support this clonotype. This chain connects TRBV21-1 to TRBJ2-7; the D segment call TRBD1 is taken from the table without a DNA check. TRBV21-1 is shown as a pseudogene. This CDR3 region has 12 residues. The chain's CDR3 is CASSKEGAEQYF. CDR3 coding DNA: TGTGCCAGCAGCAAAGAGGGGGCCGAGCAGTACTTC.

CDR3 DNA sequence: TGTGCCAGCAGCACAGGGACAGGGGGCGCCCGCAATGAGCAGTTCTTC. Translating gives CASSTGTGGARNEQFF. This chain connects TRBV7-2 to TRBJ2-1, with 12 bases lining up with TRBD1. CDR1 and CDR2 (germline): SGHTA, FQGNSA. V was clipped by 5 bases and J by 6 bases; unmatched bases: 8. The CDR3 is made up of 16 amino acids.